The 15 T cell receptor beta chains below all came from one sample that was sequenced in a study of cytomegalovirus exposure and HLA in healthy donors. PCR used 60 Vbeta primers and 13 Jbeta primers. The repertoire was sequenced with immunoSEQ multiplex PCR; TCRdb's copy has only in-frame clones and lacks some. The table lists 100,000 or so clones, roughly three quarters of them singletons. Sequenced: PBMCs. Receptors were obtained from a woman aged 40-49 years in good health and CMV-seronegative.

This clone appeared a few times. CDR3: CASSDSSEQYF. In DNA form, the CDR3 reads TGTGCCAGCAGTGATAGTTCCGAGCAGTACTTC. The rearrangement uses TRBV25-1 and TRBJ2-7, with unresolved D. CDR1 is MGHDK, CDR2 SYGVNS, per germline. Trimming left V 3 bases short and J 6 bases short, with 6 bases between. The CDR3 totals 11 residues.

The rearrangement uses TRBV28 and TRBJ1-4; a possible D gene is TRBD1 (6 bases). The CDR3 runs 16 residues. The germline V and J ends were trimmed by 5 bases and 8 bases, with 21 bases remaining between them. The germline gives CDR1 MDHEN, CDR2 SYDVKM. CDR3 in DNA: TGTGCCAGCAGTGGGGTGTTACCTACAGGGTACGAAAAACTGTTTTTT. This sequence encodes CASSGVLPTGYEKLFF.

The rearrangement links TRBV29-1 to TRBJ2-5, with a tentative D call TRBD2 (6 bases). Germline values: CDR1 SQVTM, CDR2 ANQGSEA. This CDR3 region has 11 residues. V lost 3 bases to trimming and J lost 4 bases, with 6 bases between them. Here the CDR3 reads CSVERGETQYF. The CDR3, as DNA: TGCAGCGTTGAGCGGGGAGAGACCCAGTACTTC.

This chain connects TRBV4-1 to TRBJ1-2; D gene uncertain. Germline assignment: CDR1 MGHRA and CDR2 YSYEKL. The CDR3 sequence is 15 residues long. V was trimmed by 0 bases and J by 4 bases, leaving 12 bases between them. In DNA, the CDR3 is TGCGCCAGCAGCCAAGACTCGGCAGCGAGCTATGGCTACACCTTC. This codes for CASSQDSAASYGYTF.

The rearrangement joins TRBV6-1 to TRBJ2-7; 7 bases line up with TRBD2. The germline gives CDR1 MNHNS, CDR2 SASEGT. This CDR3 is built from 13 residues. V was pared by 11 bases and J by 3 bases, with 10 bases of the junction left unmatched. The DNA for the CDR3 is TGTGCCGGAAGAGGGGAGGGATTCTACGAGCAGTACTTC. Protein sequence: CAGRGEGFYEQYF.

The gene calls are TRBV21-1 and TRBJ1-2; the table's D call, TRBD1, has no DNA check behind it. TRBV21-1 is labeled a pseudogene. CDR3 size: 14 residues. The chain's CDR3 is CASKLERRGHGYTF. For the CDR3, the DNA is TGTGCCAGCAAGCTAGAGCGCAGGGGGCACGGCTACACCTTC.

This chain links TRBV27 with TRBJ2-5, with D hard to call. Germline V gene lookup returns CDR1 MNHEY and CDR2 SMNVEV (reference sequence). V was trimmed by 3 bases and J by 2 bases, leaving 7 bases between them. The CDR3 length is 13 residues. CDR3 region: CASSFVRQETQYF. The DNA for the CDR3 is TGTGCCAGCAGTTTTGTCAGGCAAGAGACCCAGTACTTC.

The rearrangement uses TRBV5-1 and TRBJ1-6, with a tentative D call TRBD1 (6 bases). Trimming cost V 4 bases and J 9 bases, with 14 bases left between them. The CDR3 is 14 amino acids. CDR1 SGHRS and CDR2 YFSETQ come from the germline V gene. The CDR3 nucleotides are TGCGCCAGCAGCCCCCGGGACAACGGTTCACCCCTCCACTTT. This translates into CASSPRDNGSPLHF.

The V gene is TRBV5-8, the J gene TRBJ2-2, with a tentative D call TRBD2 (7 bases). Trimming pared 7 bases from V and 7 bases from J, leaving 17 bases between. From germline, CDR1 is SGHTS and CDR2 YDEGEE. The CDR3 is 14 residues long. CDR3 DNA sequence: TGTGCCAGCTCTCGCGGGGGCCCGAACGGGGAGCTGTTTTTT. Residues: CASSRGGPNGELFF.

This chain uses TRBV18 with TRBJ1-5, with a weak D call TRBD1 (5 bases). Germline CDR1 KGHSH, CDR2 LQKENI. This CDR3 contains 13 residues. V gave up 3 bases and J gave up 7 bases, with 10 bases separating them. As DNA, the CDR3 is TGTGCCAGCTCACCTCGGGGGGAACAGCCCCAGCATTTT. Amino acids: CASSPRGEQPQHF.

This rearrangement joins TRBV7-2 to TRBJ1-1; maybe TRBD1 (5 bases). V was cut by 1 base and J by 1 base, with 13 bases left in between. CDR3 size: 16 residues. CDR1 and CDR2 from the germline V gene are SGHTA and FQGNSA. This chain's CDR3 is CASSLDFQGGNTEAFF. As DNA, the CDR3 is TGTGCCAGCAGCTTAGATTTTCAGGGCGGGAACACTGAAGCTTTCTTT.

The V and J genes are TRBV19 and TRBJ1-4, with a possible D match to TRBD1 (5 bases). CDR1 is LNHDA, CDR2 SQIVND, per germline (reference sequence). V gave up 3 bases and J gave up 10 bases, with 12 bases separating them. The CDR3 runs to 13 residues. CDR3 in amino acids: CASSIGGRGKLFF. The DNA for the CDR3 is TGTGCCAGTAGTATTGGGGGGAGAGGAAAACTGTTTTTT.

The CDR3 here is CASSWGTGGTEAFF. The DNA for the CDR3 is TGCGCCAGCAGCTGGGGGACAGGGGGCACTGAAGCTTTCTTT. The J gene is TRBJ1-1, the V gene TRBV5-1, with 11 positions matching TRBD1. The CDR3 runs to 14 residues. CDR1 and CDR2 from the germline V gene are SGHRS and YFSETQ. The trim removed 3 bases at V and 4 bases at J, leaving 2 bases unmatched.

This clone was seen only a few times. This chain connects TRBV6-4 to TRBJ1-1; D ambiguous. The V gene lost 4 bases and the J gene lost 3 bases, with 12 bases spanning the gap. This CDR3 has 14 residues. Germline lookup yields CDR1 MRHNA and CDR2 SNTAGT. This chain's CDR3 is CASSVDPEDTEAFF. CDR3 nucleotide sequence: TGTGCCAGCAGTGTTGACCCGGAGGACACTGAAGCTTTCTTT.

The rearrangement links TRBV9 to TRBJ2-1; no clear D gene. The CDR3 extends over 14 amino acids. CDR1 and CDR2 from the germline V gene are SGDLS and YYNGEE. Trimming cost V 4 bases and J 4 bases, with 12 bases left between them. The CDR3 reads CASSPDTGYNEQFF. The CDR3 DNA sequence: TGTGCCAGCAGCCCCGACACTGGGTACAATGAGCAGTTCTTC.